This TCR beta chain was identified during a study of blood T cell repertoires in COVID-19. Across the study: Acute and convalescent COVID-19 samples came from the United States, Italy and Spain.

Method: immunoSEQ multiplex PCR; TCRdb's copy keeps in-frame clones and lacks some. The repertoire includes about 100,000 clones, over 80% of them detected once, and roughly 13% sits in the top ten. This clone was seen only once. CDR1 and CDR2 (germline): MNHEY, SVGAGI. This CDR3 has 13 amino acids. The V end lost 6 bases, the J end lost 1 base, and 10 bases lay between the germline ends. The chain is built from TRBV6-5 and TRBJ2-7; D perhaps matches TRBD1 (5 bases). The sequence derives from a man aged 50-59 years with active or convalescent COVID-19. Sequenced sample: peripheral blood. The CDR3 sequence: CASRLTVSYEQYF. The CDR3 DNA follows: TGTGCCAGCAGACTGACAGTTTCCTACGAGCAGTACTTC.